The T cell receptor beta chain under discussion was sequenced for a study of blood T cell repertoires in COVID-19. As for the study in general: COVID-19 samples from acute and convalescent phases originated in the United States, Italy and Spain. T cells, B-cell-depleted T cells, or PBMCs provided the cDNA or gDNA that served as material.

This clone has more than one count but fewer than ten. How the authors handled the data: Estimation of nucleated cell counts relied on the amplification of reference gene primers. Libraries were prepared by immunoSEQ multiplex PCR; TCRdb keeps only in-frame clonotypes and omits some of them. Clone size and the V and J calls come from that table; the DNA yielded D and trimming. The sample includes just over 90,000 clones, 70% to 80% of them seen just once. Germline CDR1 is MDHEN and CDR2 is SYDVKM. V was pared by 2 bases and J by 3 bases, with 10 bases between. The CDR3 is 14 residues long. V gene TRBV28 combines with J gene TRBJ1-1, with D uncertain. This TCR came from a human donor in a cohort sampled during active COVID-19. The sequenced sample consisted of peripheral blood. The CDR3 DNA sequence: TGTGCCAGCAGTTTACCGGGGAGGGACACTGAAGCTTTCTTT. This sequence encodes CASSLPGRDTEAFF.